The clone carrying this T cell receptor beta chain has a single count. These data are taken from a study of control samples from healthy donors and cancer patients. Per germline, CDR1 SEHNR and CDR2 FQNEAQ (reference sequence). V dropped 4 bases and J dropped 3 bases, with 12 bases sitting between them. There are 14 residues in the CDR3. The method was immunoSEQ multiplex PCR; TCRdb's version includes in-frame clones alone and lacks a portion of them. The table has about 170,000 clones, roughly 88% seen once. Sequences were obtained from blood. The chain couples TRBV7-9 to TRBJ1-1, with D maybe TRBD1 (6 bases). This TCR derives from a woman in her twenties or thirties in good health. This chain's CDR3 is CASSWGRGYTEAFF. The CDR3 DNA sequence: TGTGCCAGCAGCTGGGGGCGCGGGTACACTGAAGCTTTCTTT. Together with reference TRBV7-9 and TRBJ1-1, the CDR3 gives the full variable domain: DTGVSQNPRHKITKRGQNVTFRCDPISEHNRLYWYRQTLGQGPEFLTYFQNEAQLEKSRLLSDRFSAERPKGSFSTLEIQRTEQGDSAMYLCASSWGRGYTEAFFGQGTRLTVV.